This T cell receptor (beta chain) was captured by sequencing in a study of cytomegalovirus exposure and HLA in healthy donors. Looking at the study overall: Early released data comprised around 80 million unique TCRs from HLA-typed donors.

In the case of this clone: The target antigen is unknown.

The CDR3 is 13 residues long. The germline CDR1 and CDR2 sequences are SNHLY and FYNNEI. Trimming cost V 8 bases and J 4 bases, with 14 bases left between them. Overall study results and limits: Compared with the approximately 680-donor mean, an Asian-associated ancestry cluster reportedly had fewer N-insertions, according to a later analysis. Segments of the TCR beta V type were, in most cases, productive about 90% or about 30% of the time in an earlier analysis. According to reports, the classifier identified cytomegalovirus status with high specificity and sensitivity.

PCR used 60 Vbeta primers and 13 Jbeta primers. Clones were read by immunoSEQ multiplex PCR, and TCRdb kept only the in-frame ones, dropping some. The sample table includes fewer than 150,000 clones. Input material: PBMCs. The sequence was obtained from a man aged 35 to 55 in good health and CMV-seronegative. The chain has TRBV2 and TRBJ1-2; D may be TRBD1 (6 bases). The CDR3, as DNA: TGTGCCAGCGGTAGGGACACAGGCTATGGCTACACCTTC. It is translated as CASGRDTGYGYTF.